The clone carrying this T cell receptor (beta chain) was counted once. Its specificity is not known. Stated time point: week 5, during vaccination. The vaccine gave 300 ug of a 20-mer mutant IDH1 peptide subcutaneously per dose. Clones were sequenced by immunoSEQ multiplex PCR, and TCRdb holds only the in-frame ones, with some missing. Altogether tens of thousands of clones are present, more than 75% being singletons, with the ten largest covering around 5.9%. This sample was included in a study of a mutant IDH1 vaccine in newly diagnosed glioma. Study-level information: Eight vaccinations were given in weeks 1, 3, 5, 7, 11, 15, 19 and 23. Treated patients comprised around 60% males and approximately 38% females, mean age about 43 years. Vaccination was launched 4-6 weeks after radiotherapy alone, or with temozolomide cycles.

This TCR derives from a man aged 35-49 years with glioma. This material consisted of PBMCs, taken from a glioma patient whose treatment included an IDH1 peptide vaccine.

The CDR3 reads CASSNPAAHGRGNTYEQYF. For the CDR3, the DNA is TGCGCCAGCAGCAACCCCGCCGCCCATGGACGGGGAAATACCTACGAGCAGTACTTC. The chain employs TRBV4-1 and TRBJ2-7; D possibly corresponds to TRBD2 (5 bases). Germline-derived CDR1 and CDR2 are MGHRA and YSYEKL. The length of the CDR3 is 19 residues. Trimming shortened V by 5 bases and J by 2 bases, and 28 bases separated the two germline ends.